The 27 T cell receptor beta chains listed next were all sequenced from one sample in a study of spatial heterogeneity in lung cancer. Study-wide results and caveats: For expanded intratumoral alpha and beta TCRs, counts tracked tumor mutation counts.

A single record per CDR3 protein comes from TCRdb applying MiXCR to the 5' RACE reads. The data show 17,000 or so distinct CDR3 sequences, around 6.5% seen once. Time point meaning: sample taken at primary tumor resection. Their antigens remain unidentified. Source: lung tumor tissue, taken at surgery. These receptors originate from a female donor with early-stage non-small cell lung cancer.

Ten or more counts support this clonotype. The CDR3 sequence is CASSFTGENTEAFF. The CDR3 DNA is TGCGCCAGCAGCTTCACGGGGGAGAACACTGAAGCTTTCTTT. The chain uses TRBV5-1 and TRBJ1-1, with a weak D call TRBD1 (5 bases). The germline V gene encodes CDR1 SGHRS and CDR2 YFSETQ. The CDR3 runs 14 residues. V gave up 2 bases and J gave up 1 base, with 9 bases separating them.

This clonotype was observed at least ten times. This chain joins TRBV27 and TRBJ2-7, with D tentatively TRBD1 (5 bases). V gave up 2 bases and J gave up 5 bases, with 16 bases separating them. The germline V gene encodes CDR1 MNHEY and CDR2 SMNVEV (reference sequence). CDR3 length equals 15 residues. This CDR3 reads CASSLRQSFDHEQYF. Here the CDR3 DNA reads TGTGCCAGCAGTTTAAGACAGAGCTTCGACCACGAGCAGTACTTC.

This clonotype has at least ten counts. The V call is TRBV2, the J call TRBJ1-2; TRBD1 aligns across 9 bases. Germline CDR1 reads SNHLY; CDR2 reads FYNNEI. The CDR3 runs 18 residues. Losses at the gene ends were 2 bases for V and 4 bases for J; bases not matched to a gene: 14. CDR3 in amino acids: CASSETLGLDRGTYGYTF. CDR3 sequence (DNA): TGTGCCAGCAGTGAAACCTTAGGTCTCGACAGGGGGACCTATGGCTACACCTTC.

This clonotype was seen ten or more times. This sequence joins TRBV29-1 and TRBJ2-5; D remains ambiguous. From germline, CDR1 is SQVTM and CDR2 ANQGSEA. Between the trimmed V and J ends, which lost 1 base and 3 bases, there was a span of 12 bases. This CDR3 has 14 amino acids. CDR3: CSVEVPPVEETQYF. The CDR3 region has the DNA TGCAGCGTTGAAGTACCCCCGGTCGAAGAGACCCAGTACTTC.

This clonotype was counted many times. V usage is TRBV11-2 and J usage is TRBJ2-1; the D call may be TRBD1 or TRBD2 (5 bases each). This CDR3 contains 14 residues. Germline values: CDR1 SGHAT, CDR2 FQNNGV. V gave up 5 bases and J gave up 5 bases, with 13 bases separating them. Here the CDR3 DNA reads TGTGCCAGCAGCCAAGGCCGGGACCACAATGAGCAGTTCTTC. This codes for CASSQGRDHNEQFF.

This chain connects TRBV20-1 to TRBJ2-3; D is undetermined. Between the trimmed V and J ends, which lost 3 bases and 0 bases, there was a span of 10 bases. The CDR3 runs to 14 residues. CDR1 is DFQATT, CDR2 SNEGSKA, per germline (reference sequence). CDR3 coding DNA: TGCAGTGCTAGCCCCAGGACCAGCACAGATACGCAGTATTTT. Residues: CSASPRTSTDTQYF.

This clonotype was observed at least ten times. This chain links TRBV11-2 with TRBJ2-7; 9 nucleotides align to TRBD1. V was pared by 3 bases and J by 1 base, with 7 bases of the junction left unmatched. The CDR3 consists of 16 residues. Germline V gene sequence: CDR1 SGHAT, CDR2 FQNNGV. The CDR3 is CASSLGTGKFSYEQYF. The CDR3 DNA sequence: TGTGCCAGCAGCTTGGGGACAGGGAAGTTTTCCTACGAGCAGTACTTC.

This clonotype appeared many times. The chain uses TRBV29-1 and TRBJ1-1; D unclear. This CDR3 has 14 residues. Germline V gene sequence: CDR1 SQVTM, CDR2 ANQGSEA. V lost 7 bases, J lost 6 bases, and 21 bases lay in between. This CDR3 reads CSATERAAAAEAFF. The CDR3 DNA follows: TGCAGCGCCACCGAACGGGCGGCAGCCGCTGAAGCTTTCTTT.

The table lists this clonotype with many counts. The chain's CDR3 is CASSDNSYEQYF. The CDR3 DNA sequence: TGCGCCAGCAGTGATAACTCCTACGAGCAGTACTTC. The chain links TRBV10-1 to TRBJ2-7; D is ambiguous. The germline V gene has CDR1 WNHNN and CDR2 SYGVQD (reference sequence). The CDR3 has 12 residues. With 3 bases removed from V and 0 bases from J, the gap between germline ends came to 3 bases.

This clonotype has at least ten counts. The chain uses TRBV4-3 and TRBJ1-2; 7 bases fit TRBD1. V was pared by 0 bases and J by 6 bases, with 7 bases of the junction left unmatched. The length of the CDR3 is 15 residues. Per germline, CDR1 LGHNA and CDR2 YSLEER. CDR3: CASSQDRDRYNGYTF. CDR3 coding DNA: TGCGCCAGCAGCCAAGATAGGGACAGATATAATGGCTACACCTTC.

In this sample, this clonotype turned up many times. This CDR3 is CASSSTQGTQPQHF. Here the CDR3 DNA reads TGTGCCAGCAGTTCCACACAGGGCACCCAGCCCCAGCATTTT. This rearrangement joins TRBV6-6 to TRBJ1-5; TRBD1 is a possible D gene (6 bases). Germline V CDR1 and CDR2: MNHNY, SVGAGI (reference sequence). The V and J ends lost 4 bases and 7 bases respectively, with 14 bases between them. This CDR3 spans 14 amino acids.

The V call is TRBV19, the J call TRBJ2-4; D call uncertain. The CDR3 is made up of 14 amino acids. Deletions cut 5 bases from V and 0 bases from J, with 8 bases between. The germline V gene has CDR1 LNHDA and CDR2 SQIVND (reference sequence). The CDR3 DNA reads as TGTGCCAGTAGTCTGGCAGCAGCCAAAAACATTCAGTACTTC. It is translated as CASSLAAAKNIQYF.

This clonotype has ten or more counts. The V call is TRBV18, the J call TRBJ1-5, with TRBD1 identical over 11 bases. This CDR3 comprises 15 residues. CDR1 KGHSH and CDR2 LQKENI come from the germline V gene. The junction had 3 bases not matched to a gene; V was cut back by 3 bases and J by 5 bases. CDR3 bases: TGTGCCAGCTCACCCGGGACAGGGGGTGATCAGCCCCAGCATTTT. Amino acids: CASSPGTGGDQPQHF.

This clonotype was picked up many times. V and J are TRBV12-3 or TRBV12-4 and TRBJ2-6; no firm D call. Between the trimmed V and J ends, which lost 6 bases and 0 bases, there was a span of 12 bases. The CDR3 is 16 amino acids. The CDR3: CASSPYVSSGANVLTF. The CDR3 region has the DNA TGTGCCAGCAGCCCGTACGTTAGCTCTGGGGCCAACGTCCTGACTTTC.

This clonotype was seen many times. V usage is TRBV7-2 and J usage is TRBJ1-1; no definite D call. V was shortened by 5 bases and J by 5 bases, with 15 bases between the two germline ends. Germline-derived CDR1 and CDR2 are SGHTA and FQGNSA. The CDR3 extends over 14 amino acids. CDR3 sequence reads: CASSPVVRGTEAFF. CDR3 nucleotides: TGTGCCAGCAGCCCAGTAGTCCGGGGTACTGAAGCTTTCTTT.

The table lists this clonotype with many counts. This chain connects TRBV27 to TRBJ1-5; tentative D call: TRBD1 (6 bases). The V gene lost 4 bases and the J gene lost 6 bases, with 10 bases spanning the gap. The length of the CDR3 is 13 residues. Per germline, CDR1 MNHEY and CDR2 SMNVEV (reference sequence). CDR3 in DNA: TGTGCCAGCAGTTACAGGGTTCGTCAGCCCCAGCATTTT. Its protein product is CASSYRVRQPQHF.

This clonotype occurred many times. This chain connects TRBV7-9 to TRBJ2-3, with 7 bases fitting TRBD2. There are 17 residues in the CDR3. CDR1 and CDR2 from the germline V gene are SEHNR and FQNEAQ (reference sequence). V shed 5 bases and J 0 bases; nucleotides not matched to a gene: 11. This CDR3 reads CASSQLAGRPSTDTQYF. The CDR3 DNA sequence: TGTGCCAGCAGCCAGTTAGCGGGCCGACCTAGCACAGATACGCAGTATTTT. Looking up the rest from reference TRBV7-9 and TRBJ2-3 gives the full variable domain: DTGVSQNPRHKITKRGQNVTFRCDPISEHNRLYWYRQTLGQGPEFLTYFQNEAQLEKSRLLSDRFSAERPKGSFSTLEIQRTEQGDSAMYLCASSQLAGRPSTDTQYFGPGTRLTVL.

This clonotype was detected many times. The rearrangement joins TRBV18 to TRBJ2-7, with 8 bases matching TRBD2. Germline trimming cut 2 bases from V and 0 bases from J; bases unmatched to any gene: 0. The CDR3 totals 14 residues. Germline V gives CDR1 KGHSH, CDR2 LQKENI. The CDR3 DNA is TGTGCCAGCTCACCAACTAGCGGCTCCTACGAGCAGTACTTC. Protein sequence: CASSPTSGSYEQYF.

Sample share makes this clonotype medium-sized (0.01 to 0.1%). The chain has TRBV6-5 and TRBJ2-1; D unresolved. The CDR3 is 15 residues long. The germline CDR1 and CDR2 sequences are MNHEY and SVGAGI. Trimming stripped 5 bases from V and 7 bases from J, with 18 bases between. DNA for the CDR3: TGTGCCAGCAGTCCCGAGGTCTGGAGTAGGAATGAGCAGTTCTTC. Amino acids: CASSPEVWSRNEQFF.

There are many counts of this clonotype. J is TRBJ2-1 and V is TRBV20-1; 8 bases are shared with TRBD2. Germline trimming cut 1 base from V and 7 bases from J; bases unmatched to any gene: 9. CDR1 DFQATT and CDR2 SNEGSKA come from the germline V gene (reference sequence). CDR3 size: 15 residues. This CDR3 is CSARVAGLGNNEQFF. The CDR3 nucleotides read TGCAGTGCTAGAGTGGCGGGACTAGGTAATAATGAGCAGTTCTTC.

This clonotype was seen at least ten times. The rearrangement uses TRBV18 and TRBJ1-1, with unresolved D. Trimming removed 2 bases from V and 3 bases from J, with 13 bases in between. Germline V lookup: CDR1 KGHSH, CDR2 LQKENI. The CDR3 has 15 amino acids. The CDR3 region is CASSPFMRSDTEAFF. CDR3 DNA: TGTGCCAGCTCACCATTTATGCGGAGTGACACTGAAGCTTTCTTT.

This clonotype was counted many times. This chain joins TRBV19 and TRBJ2-5, with a tentative D call TRBD1 (7 bases). V was clipped by 6 bases and J by 5 bases, with 22 bases between them. Germline CDR1 reads LNHDA; CDR2 reads SQIVND (reference sequence). The CDR3 contains 16 residues. The CDR3 nucleotides are TGTGCCAGTAGCTTAGAGGCGTCAGGGGGGACGGAGACCCAGTACTTC. Translating gives CASSLEASGGTETQYF.

This clonotype was detected many times. The chain carries TRBV7-2 and TRBJ2-3, with unresolved D. The CDR3 totals 14 residues. The V end was cut by 5 bases, the J end by 6 bases, with 15 bases between. Germline values: CDR1 SGHTA, CDR2 FQGNSA. CDR3 loop: CASSPARAWDTQYF. Written as DNA, the CDR3 is TGTGCCAGCAGCCCAGCAAGGGCTTGGGATACGCAGTATTTT.

This clonotype was observed at least ten times. The chain recombines TRBV10-1 with TRBJ2-3; 8 bases match TRBD1. V shed 6 bases and J 1 base; nucleotides not matched to a gene: 3. The CDR3 runs to 14 residues. Per the germline V gene, CDR1 is WNHNN and CDR2 is SYGVQD (reference sequence). CDR3 sequence reads: CASRPGGCTDTQYF. For the CDR3, the DNA is TGCGCCAGCAGACCAGGGGGCTGCACAGATACGCAGTATTTT.

In this sample, this clonotype is medium-sized. V usage is TRBV20-1 and J usage is TRBJ2-3, with 8 bases fitting TRBD2. In germline, CDR1 is DFQATT, CDR2 SNEGSKA (reference sequence). Unmatched junction bases numbered 16, after V lost 6 bases and J lost 2 bases. The CDR3 consists of 17 residues. The CDR3 sequence: CSAHPLSGRGVTDTQYF. CDR3 nucleotide sequence: TGCAGTGCGCATCCTCTAAGCGGGAGAGGAGTCACAGATACGCAGTATTTT.

Ten or more counts support this clonotype. The rearrangement links TRBV7-9 to TRBJ1-2; no firm D call. The CDR3 totals 14 residues. CDR1 and CDR2 from the germline V gene are SEHNR and FQNEAQ (reference sequence). Trimming took off 3 bases at V and 4 bases at J, with 12 bases between the two ends. The CDR3 region has the DNA TGTGCCAGCAGCTTCGATACCGCTTTCTATGGCTACACCTTC. Protein product: CASSFDTAFYGYTF.

This clonotype was seen repeatedly, ten times or more. This rearrangement joins TRBV28 to TRBJ2-7; D possibly corresponds to TRBD1 (6 bases). The V end lost 6 bases, the J end lost 2 bases, and 14 bases lay between the germline ends. The CDR3 has 14 residues. Germline lookup yields CDR1 MDHEN and CDR2 SYDVKM. CDR3 nucleotides: TGTGCCAGCAGGGACAGCTCGCTAACCTACGAGCAGTACTTC. Translated: CASRDSSLTYEQYF.